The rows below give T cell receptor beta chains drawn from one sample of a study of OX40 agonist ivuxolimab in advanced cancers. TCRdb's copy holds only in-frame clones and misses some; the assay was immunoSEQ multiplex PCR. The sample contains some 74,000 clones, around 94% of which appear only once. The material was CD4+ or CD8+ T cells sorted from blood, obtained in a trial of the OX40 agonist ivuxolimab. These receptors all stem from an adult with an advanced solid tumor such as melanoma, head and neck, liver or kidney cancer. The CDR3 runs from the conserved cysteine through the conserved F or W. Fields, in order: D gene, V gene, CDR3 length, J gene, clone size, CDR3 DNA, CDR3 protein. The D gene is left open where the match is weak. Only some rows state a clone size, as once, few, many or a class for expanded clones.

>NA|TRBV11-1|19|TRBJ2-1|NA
TGTGCCAGCAGCCCACAATATGACAGGCCAGGGGACTCCTACAATGAGCAGTTCTTC
CASSPQYDRPGDSYNEQFF
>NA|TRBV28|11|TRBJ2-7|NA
TGTGCCAGCAGGACCATTAACGAGCAGTACTTC
CASRTINEQYF
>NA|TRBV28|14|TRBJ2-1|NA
TGTGCCAGCAGCTCCCCGGGACCTGATAATGAGCAGTTCTTC
CASSSPGPDNEQFF
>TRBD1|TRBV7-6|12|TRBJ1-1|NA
TGTGCCAGCAGCCAGGGGGCCACTGAAGCTTTCTTT
CASSQGATEAFF
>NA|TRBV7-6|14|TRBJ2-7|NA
TGTGCCAGCAGCCCTGTTGGGGGAAACTACGAGCAGTACTTC
CASSPVGGNYEQYF
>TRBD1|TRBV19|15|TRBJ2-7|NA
TGTGCCAGTAGTCCAGGGACAGACCGCTCCTACGAGCAGTACTTC
CASSPGTDRSYEQYF
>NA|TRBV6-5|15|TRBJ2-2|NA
TGTGCCAGCAGTTCCTGGCATCTAGGCACCGGGGAGCTGTTTTTT
CASSSWHLGTGELFF
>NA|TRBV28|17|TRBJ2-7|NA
TGTGCCAGCAGCAACCTCGGGCAGCGACTTTTCTCCTACGAGCAGTACTTC
CASSNLGQRLFSYEQYF
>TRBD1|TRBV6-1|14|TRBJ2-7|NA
TGTGCCAGCAGTGCATACGGGACAGACTACGAGCAGTACTTC
CASSAYGTDYEQYF
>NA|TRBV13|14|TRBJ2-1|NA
TGTGCCAGCAGCTGGACAGAAGATTACAATGAGCAGTTCTTC
CASSWTEDYNEQFF
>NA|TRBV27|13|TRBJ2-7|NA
TGTGCCAGCAGTTCACAGAATAACTACGAGCAGTACTTC
CASSSQNNYEQYF
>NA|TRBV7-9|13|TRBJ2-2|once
TGTGCCAGCAGCCCTACAGGGACCGGGGAGCTGTTTTTT
CASSPTGTGELFF
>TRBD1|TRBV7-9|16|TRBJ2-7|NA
TGTGCCAGCAGGGGTGACAGGGGCTCAGAGGCCTACGAGCAGTACTTC
CASRGDRGSEAYEQYF
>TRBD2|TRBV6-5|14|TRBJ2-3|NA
TGTGCCAGCAGAGAGGGCGGGAGAACAGATACGCAGTATTTT
CASREGGRTDTQYF
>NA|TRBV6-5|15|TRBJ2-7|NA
TGTGCCAGCAGTTACTCAGGGCAGGGTGTCTACGAGCAGTACTTC
CASSYSGQGVYEQYF
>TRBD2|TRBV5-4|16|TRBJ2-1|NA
TGTGCCAGCAGACGTAGCGGGAGCTCATCCTACAATGAGCAGTTCTTC
CASRRSGSSSYNEQFF
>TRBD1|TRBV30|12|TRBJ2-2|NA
TGTGCCTGGGAGGGGGCGCCCGGGGAGCTGTTTTTT
CAWEGAPGELFF
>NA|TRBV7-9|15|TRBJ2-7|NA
TGTGCCAGCAGCGATACAGGGAATAGCTCCTACGAGCAGTACTTC
CASSDTGNSSYEQYF
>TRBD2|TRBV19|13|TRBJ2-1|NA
TGTGCCAGTAGTAGGGAGGGTTACAATGAGCAGTTCTTC
CASSREGYNEQFF
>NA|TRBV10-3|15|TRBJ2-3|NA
TGTGCCACCCAGGCCTACGCGGATCACACAGATACGCAGTATTTT
CATQAYADHTDTQYF
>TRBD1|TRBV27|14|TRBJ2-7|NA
TGTGCCAGCAGTTTATATGGACAGGGTTACGAGCAGTACTTC
CASSLYGQGYEQYF
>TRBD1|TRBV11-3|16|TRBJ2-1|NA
TGTGCCAGCAGCTCCCGGGAGACAGGGGGCTACAATGAGCAGTTCTTC
CASSSRETGGYNEQFF
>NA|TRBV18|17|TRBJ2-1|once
TGTGCCAGCTCACCTCAAGGATTCGATGGAAATTGGCATGAGCAGTTCTTC
CASSPQGFDGNWHEQFF
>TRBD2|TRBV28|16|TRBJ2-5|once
TGTGCCAGCAGTGGACTAGCGGGAGGGCCGGGGGAGACCCAGTACTTC
CASSGLAGGPGETQYF
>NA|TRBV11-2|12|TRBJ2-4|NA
TGTGCCAGCAGCTCAAAACAGTACATTCAGTACTTC
CASSSKQYIQYF
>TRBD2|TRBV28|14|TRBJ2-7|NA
TGTGCCAGCAGTTTAGCGGGAGACTCCTACGAGCAGTACTTC
CASSLAGDSYEQYF
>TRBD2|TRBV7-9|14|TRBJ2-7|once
TGTGCCAGCAGTTTACTAGCGGGAGGTAGCGAGCAGTACTTC
CASSLLAGGSEQYF
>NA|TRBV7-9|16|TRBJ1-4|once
TGTGCCAGCAGCTTATTAGGATGGGAGGAGAATGAAAAACTGTTTTTT
CASSLLGWEENEKLFF
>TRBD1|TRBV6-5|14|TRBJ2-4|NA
TGTGCCAGCAGTTCGACAGGGGGCCCCTCCGGCTGGAACTTC
CASSSTGGPSGWNF
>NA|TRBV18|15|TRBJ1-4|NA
TGTGCCAGCTCACCAGAGCTAGGGACTAATGAAAAACTGTTTTTT
CASSPELGTNEKLFF
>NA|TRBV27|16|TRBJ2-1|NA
TGTGCCAGCAGTTTGGCCCCAGGGAGCTCCTACAATGAGCAGTTCTTC
CASSLAPGSSYNEQFF
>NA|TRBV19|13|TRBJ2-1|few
TGTGCCAGTAGTATAGCCCAGGGACGAGAGCAGTTCTTC
CASSIAQGREQFF
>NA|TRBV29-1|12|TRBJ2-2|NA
TGCAGCGTTGTACCTAACACCGGGGAGCTGTTTTTT
CSVVPNTGELFF
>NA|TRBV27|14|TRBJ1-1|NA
TGTGCCAGCAGGTCTAGCAGGGAAGGGACTGAAGCTTTCTTT
CASRSSREGTEAFF
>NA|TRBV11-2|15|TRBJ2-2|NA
TGTGCCAGCAGCCACTTCCGGGGCCCAACCGGGGAGCTGTTTTTT
CASSHFRGPTGELFF
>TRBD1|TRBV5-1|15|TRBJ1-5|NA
TGCGCCAGCAGCTTGGTGGCAGGGGGCGAGGGGCCCCAGCATTTT
CASSLVAGGEGPQHF
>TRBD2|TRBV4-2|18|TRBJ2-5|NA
TGTGCCAGCAGCCAAGAGATGGGGGGACTAGCGGGGCAAGAGACCCAGTACTTC
CASSQEMGGLAGQETQYF
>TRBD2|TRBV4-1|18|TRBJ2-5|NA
TGCGCCAGCAGCCAACCGGGACTAGCGGGACTACCTCAAGAGACCCAGTACTTC
CASSQPGLAGLPQETQYF
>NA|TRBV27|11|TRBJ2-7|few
TGTGCCAGCAGAGGCGGCGGCGAGCAGTACTTC
CASRGGGEQYF
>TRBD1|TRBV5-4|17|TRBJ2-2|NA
TGTGCCAGCAGCTCCCCAAATGGCAGGGGGCAGGGCGGGGAGCTGTTTTTT
CASSSPNGRGQGGELFF
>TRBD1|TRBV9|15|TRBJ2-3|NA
TGTGCCAGCAGCTCTTGGACAGGATCCACAGATACGCAGTATTTT
CASSSWTGSTDTQYF
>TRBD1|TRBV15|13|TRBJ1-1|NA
TGTGCCACCACAACAGGGGCAGGCACTGAAGCTTTCTTT
CATTTGAGTEAFF
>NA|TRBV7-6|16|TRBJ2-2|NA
TGTGCCAGCAGCTTAGAAAGGGGTTTCGACACCGGGGAGCTGTTTTTT
CASSLERGFDTGELFF
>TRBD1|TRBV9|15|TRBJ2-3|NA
TGTGCCAGCAGTGACGGGACAGTTAGCACAGATACGCAGTATTTT
CASSDGTVSTDTQYF
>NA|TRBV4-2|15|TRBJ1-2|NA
TGTGCCAGCAGCCAAGATTTGACAGCGGACTATGGCTACACCTTC
CASSQDLTADYGYTF
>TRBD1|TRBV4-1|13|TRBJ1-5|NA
TGCGCCAGCAGTCAGGGGGGCAATCAGCCCCAGCATTTT
CASSQGGNQPQHF
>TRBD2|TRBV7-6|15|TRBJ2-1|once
TGTGCCAGCAGCTTACGGCGGGAGAACTACAATGAGCAGTTCTTC
CASSLRRENYNEQFF
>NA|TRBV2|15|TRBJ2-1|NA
TGTGCCAGCAGCACCACAGGGGGGGCCTACAATGAGCAGTTCTTC
CASSTTGGAYNEQFF
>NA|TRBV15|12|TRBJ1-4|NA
TGTGCCACCAAAGGGACGGGAGAAAAACTGTTTTTT
CATKGTGEKLFF
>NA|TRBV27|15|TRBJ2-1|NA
TGTGCCAGCAGTTTCATCAGGGGGGACGACAATGAGCAGTTCTTC
CASSFIRGDDNEQFF
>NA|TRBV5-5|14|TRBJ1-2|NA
TGTGCCACGGAGGAGGGAGGGTCTAACTATGGCTACACCTTC
CATEEGGSNYGYTF
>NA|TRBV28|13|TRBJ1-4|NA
TGTGCCAGCACCCCCCCGGCTAATGAAAAACTGTTTTTT
CASTPPANEKLFF
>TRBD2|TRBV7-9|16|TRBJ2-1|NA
TGTGCCAGCAGTTTCCCTTCAGCGGGAACCTACAATGAGCAGTTCTTC
CASSFPSAGTYNEQFF
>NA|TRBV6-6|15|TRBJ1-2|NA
TGTGCCAGCAGTTACTCGCCAGGGAGTAACTATGGCTACACCTTC
CASSYSPGSNYGYTF
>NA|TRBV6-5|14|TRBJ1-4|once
TGTGCCAGCAGCCTTGACAGCCTTAATGAAAAACTGTTTTTT
CASSLDSLNEKLFF
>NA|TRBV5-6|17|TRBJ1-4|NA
TGTGCCAGCAGCTTGGGGGGGTACCCCACAACTAATGAAAAACTGTTTTTT
CASSLGGYPTTNEKLFF
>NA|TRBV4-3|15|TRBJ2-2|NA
TGCGCCAGCAGTCAAGTCTACGGGAACACCGGGGAGCTGTTTTTT
CASSQVYGNTGELFF
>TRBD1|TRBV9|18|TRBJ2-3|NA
TGTGCCAGCAGCGTAGGGGGACAGGCGTATGCGGGCACAGATACGCAGTATTTT
CASSVGGQAYAGTDTQYF
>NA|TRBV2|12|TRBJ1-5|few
TGTGCCAGCAGTGATCTGGGTCAGCCCCAGCATTTT
CASSDLGQPQHF